The 19 T cell receptor beta chains below all came from one sample that was sequenced in a study of CD8 T cells in Susac syndrome. Random hexamers were used to reverse transcribe an amount of about 0.45 to 1 ug RNA. A single record per CDR3 protein comes from TCRdb applying MiXCR to the immunoSEQ multiplex PCR reads. The repertoire holds nearly 110,000 distinct CDR3 sequences, with roughly 95% as singletons. The material sequenced was CD8+ T cells from PBMCs. The receptors here all came from a human donor with Susac syndrome.

V is TRBV20-1 and J is TRBJ2-1; possibly TRBD2 for D (6 bases). This CDR3 spans 13 amino acids. CDR1 and CDR2 from the germline V gene are DFQATT and SNEGSKA (reference sequence). Trimming left V 6 bases short and J 5 bases short, with 14 bases between. In nucleotides, the CDR3 is TGCAGTGCAACTTCCGGGAGCAACAATGAGCAGTTCTTC. As protein: CSATSGSNNEQFF.

The V gene is TRBV5-1, the J gene TRBJ2-3, with 9 bases lining up with TRBD2. J was trimmed by 4 bases and V by 7 bases; bases with no gene match: 7. The CDR3 runs to 14 residues. Per germline, CDR1 SGHRS and CDR2 YFSETQ. CDR3 nucleotides: TGCGCCAGCGGGAAACTAGCGGGCGCAGATACGCAGTATTTT. Amino acids: CASGKLAGADTQYF.

The gene calls are TRBV9 and TRBJ2-1; tentative D call: TRBD1 (5 bases). Germline V gene sequence: CDR1 SGDLS, CDR2 YYNGEE. V was trimmed by 3 bases and J by 4 bases, leaving 5 bases between them. CDR3 length equals 12 residues. For the CDR3, the DNA is TGTGCCAGCAGCGAGGGGTACAATGAGCAGTTCTTC. As protein: CASSEGYNEQFF.

The V gene is TRBV10-2, the J gene TRBJ2-2; the match to TRBD2 covers 8 bases. The CDR3 has 14 amino acids. Germline CDR1 reads WSHSY; CDR2 reads SAAADI. V lost 8 bases, J lost 8 bases, and 10 bases stayed unmatched. CDR3 nucleotide sequence: TGCGCCAGCGTTCCACGGGGGGGCGTGGGGGAGCTGTTTTTT. Its protein product is CASVPRGGVGELFF.

The chain combines TRBV12-3 or TRBV12-4 with TRBJ2-3, with no clear D. V was clipped by 7 bases and J by 1 base, with 15 bases between them. The CDR3 runs 15 residues. As DNA, the CDR3 is TGTGCCAGCACCCTAAAGCAGGAGCGCACAGATACGCAGTATTTT. This codes for CASTLKQERTDTQYF.

The chain employs TRBV12-3 or TRBV12-4 and TRBJ2-5; 13 bases align to TRBD2. The CDR3 has 16 residues. V lost 5 bases and J lost 5; bases outside the gene matches: 8. CDR3 region: CASSRLAGGPEETQYF. CDR3 in DNA: TGTGCCAGCAGTCGACTAGCGGGGGGACCCGAGGAGACCCAGTACTTC.

This clonotype has a single count. The chain joins TRBV7-9 to TRBJ2-5, with a tentative D call TRBD2 (5 bases). The ends were cut back, 3 bases at V and 3 bases at J, with 8 bases in the middle. The germline gives CDR1 SEHNR, CDR2 FQNEAQ (reference sequence). The CDR3 is 13 amino acids. This CDR3 is CASSLVREETQYF. CDR3 sequence (DNA): TGTGCCAGCAGCTTGGTGAGGGAAGAGACCCAGTACTTC.

The chain joins TRBV29-1 to TRBJ1-1, with D uncertain. The CDR3 consists of 12 residues. With 5 bases removed from V and 4 bases from J, the gap between germline ends came to 11 bases. Germline assignment: CDR1 SQVTM and CDR2 ANQGSEA. DNA for the CDR3: TGCAGCGTTCCCGGGAGGTTCACTGAAGCTTTCTTT. Amino acid sequence: CSVPGRFTEAFF.

The J gene is TRBJ1-6, the V gene TRBV7-9; D perhaps matches TRBD1 (6 bases). Germline CDR1 and CDR2: SEHNR and FQNEAQ (reference sequence). Trimming pared 2 bases from V and 8 bases from J, leaving 13 bases between. The CDR3 is 15 amino acids. This CDR3 is CASSLPTGRDSPLHF. In DNA form, the CDR3 reads TGTGCCAGCAGCTTACCCACAGGGAGGGATTCACCCCTCCACTTT.

The chain recombines TRBV27 with TRBJ2-5, with D uncertain. The CDR3 contains 14 residues. Germline V gene sequence: CDR1 MNHEY, CDR2 SMNVEV (reference sequence). V was clipped by 3 bases and J by 0 bases, with 8 bases between them. The CDR3 DNA follows: TGTGCCAGCAGTTTGGAAGCGAACCAAGAGACCCAGTACTTC. This sequence encodes CASSLEANQETQYF.

The rearrangement uses TRBV7-9 and TRBJ1-1, with 8 bases fitting TRBD1. CDR1 and CDR2 from the germline V gene are SEHNR and FQNEAQ (reference sequence). This CDR3 comprises 14 residues. With 5 bases clipped from V and 1 base from J, the junction kept 3 bases outside the gene matches. The CDR3 region is CASSPQGGNTEAFF. The CDR3, as DNA: TGTGCCAGCAGCCCACAGGGGGGGAACACTGAAGCTTTCTTT.

The chain combines TRBV6-1 with TRBJ2-5; a possible D gene is TRBD1 (6 bases). V was shortened by 2 bases and J by 1 base, with 17 bases between the two germline ends. This CDR3 is 17 amino acids long. Per germline, CDR1 MNHNS and CDR2 SASEGT. The CDR3 protein is CASSEPMVLQGQETQYF. The CDR3 DNA is TGTGCCAGCAGTGAACCCATGGTTCTACAGGGCCAAGAGACCCAGTACTTC.

This sequence joins TRBV13 and TRBJ2-1; 7 nucleotides match TRBD1. Looked up from germline, CDR1 is PRHDT and CDR2 is FYEKMQ (reference sequence). Trimming at V came to 1 base and at J to 1 base, leaving 4 bases not matched to a gene. This CDR3 is built from 16 residues. CDR3 protein: CASSLEGALSYNEQFF. CDR3 nucleotide sequence: TGTGCCAGCAGCTTAGAGGGGGCCCTGTCCTACAATGAGCAGTTCTTC.

The genes are TRBV7-9 and TRBJ2-1, with D unclear. The CDR3 spans 13 residues. With 3 bases removed from V and 5 bases from J, the gap between germline ends came to 8 bases. Germline lookup yields CDR1 SEHNR and CDR2 FQNEAQ (reference sequence). CDR3 in DNA: TGTGCCAGCAGCTTCTCGACCGACAATGAGCAGTTCTTC. This codes for CASSFSTDNEQFF.

This clonotype occurred once. The chain has TRBV20-1 and TRBJ2-4, with TRBD2 identical over 12 bases. With 5 bases clipped from V and 3 bases from J, the junction kept 8 bases outside the gene matches. This CDR3 spans 16 amino acids. Germline CDR1 and CDR2: DFQATT and SNEGSKA (reference sequence). The CDR3 nucleotides read TGCAGTGCTCCCAACCCACTAGCGGGGGGCAAAAACATTCAGTACTTC. This codes for CSAPNPLAGGKNIQYF.

V is TRBV11-2 and J is TRBJ1-1; D may be TRBD1 (5 bases). The germline CDR1 and CDR2 sequences are SGHAT and FQNNGV. The CDR3 is 13 amino acids. Trimming removed 3 bases at V and 3 bases at J, with 8 bases between. The CDR3: CASSFPGDTEAFF. Written as DNA, the CDR3 is TGTGCCAGCAGCTTTCCGGGGGACACTGAAGCTTTCTTT.

Written as DNA, the CDR3 is TGTGCCAGCAGTGAAGTGGGGGCATCCTACAATGAGCAGTTCTTC. This sequence encodes CASSEVGASYNEQFF. J is TRBJ2-1 and V is TRBV2, with D perhaps matching TRBD1 (6 bases). CDR3 length: 15 amino acids. Germline loops: CDR1 SNHLY, CDR2 FYNNEI. Between the trimmed V and J ends, which lost 1 base and 1 base, there was a span of 8 bases. Combining the CDR3 with reference TRBV2 and TRBJ2-1 gives the whole variable domain EPEVTQTPSHQVTQMGQEVILRCVPISNHLYFYWYRQILGQKVEFLVSFYNNEISEKSEIFDDQFSVERPDGSNFTLKIRSTKLEDSAMYFCASSEVGASYNEQFFGPGTRLTVL.

V and J are TRBV6-2 or TRBV6-3 and TRBJ2-1, with TRBD1 matching 8 bases. Losses at the gene ends were 2 bases for V and 3 bases for J; bases not matched to a gene: 0. The length of the CDR3 is 14 residues. Germline CDR1 MNHEY, CDR2 SVGEGT. The CDR3 nucleotides read TGTGCCAGCAGTTACGGGACAGGCTACAATGAGCAGTTCTTC. Its translation is CASSYGTGYNEQFF.

The V and J genes are TRBV9 and TRBJ2-7, with D possibly being TRBD2 (5 bases). Trimming pared 0 bases from V and 3 bases from J, leaving 13 bases between. The CDR3 runs to 15 residues. Germline V gives CDR1 SGDLS, CDR2 YYNGEE. CDR3 bases: TGTGCCAGCAGCGTAGATGGTAGCGTTGGCTACGAGCAGTACTTC. Its protein is CASSVDGSVGYEQYF.